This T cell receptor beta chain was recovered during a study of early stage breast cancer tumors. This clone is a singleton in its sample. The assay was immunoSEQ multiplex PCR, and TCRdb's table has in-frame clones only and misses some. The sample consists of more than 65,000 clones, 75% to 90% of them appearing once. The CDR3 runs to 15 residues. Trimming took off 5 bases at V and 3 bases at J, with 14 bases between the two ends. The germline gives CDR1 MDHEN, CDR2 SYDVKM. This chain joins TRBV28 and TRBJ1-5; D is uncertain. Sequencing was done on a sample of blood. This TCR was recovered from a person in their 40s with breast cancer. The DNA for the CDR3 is TGTGCCAGCAGTCATCTTCGTGGAAACAATCAGCCCCAGCATTTT. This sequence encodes CASSHLRGNNQPQHF.